The table lists the clone carrying this T cell receptor (beta chain) with a few counts. The V end was cut by 1 base, the J end by 7 bases, with 11 bases between. Germline assignment: CDR1 SGHVS and CDR2 FNYEAQ. The CDR3 loop spans 13 amino acids. The use of a sample-barcoded 5' primer and a J-beta primer mix characterized a second PCR of about 6 to 12 cycles. TCRdb analysed the 5' RACE reads with MiXCR anew, one entry per CDR3 protein. The sample has 800,000 to 950,000 distinct CDR3 sequences; about 34% are singletons. This entry belongs to a study of blood T cells in healthy people across ages. What was sequenced was blood. The receptor was derived from a young man in good health. The chain carries TRBV7-6 and TRBJ2-7; TRBD2 is a possible D gene (6 bases). The CDR3 is CASSLGGVNEQYF. The CDR3 DNA is TGTGCCAGCAGCTTAGGGGGGGTAAATGAGCAGTACTTC.